This entry lists 23 T cell receptor beta chains sequenced from one sample in a study of blood T cell repertoires in COVID-19. Clones were read by immunoSEQ multiplex PCR, and TCRdb kept only the in-frame ones, dropping some. The table shows some 340,000 clones, with around 86% occurring only once. Sequenced: PBMCs or T cells enriched from blood (not recorded which). These receptors originate from a woman aged 45-65 years who had recovered from COVID-19.

The V call is TRBV4-1, the J call TRBJ1-1, with TRBD1 matching 7 bases. With V trimmed by 2 bases and J by 1 base, 7 bases remained unmatched. This CDR3 spans 16 amino acids. From germline, CDR1 is MGHRA and CDR2 YSYEKL. The CDR3 protein is CASSQYTTGSNTEAFF. As DNA, the CDR3 is TGCGCCAGCAGCCAATACACGACAGGGTCGAACACTGAAGCTTTCTTT.

The V and J genes are TRBV28 and TRBJ1-2, with D possibly being TRBD1 (6 bases). V gave up 6 bases and J gave up 6 bases, with 17 bases separating them. This CDR3 has 14 residues. Germline V gene sequence: CDR1 MDHEN, CDR2 SYDVKM. Written as DNA, the CDR3 is TGTGCCAGCAGCACCCAGGGGTTTTGGGATGGCTACACCTTC. This gives the protein CASSTQGFWDGYTF.

This chain links TRBV30 with TRBJ1-5, with unresolved D. The CDR3 consists of 16 residues. The germline V gene encodes CDR1 GTSNPN and CDR2 SVGIG (reference sequence). The CDR3 coding sequence is TGTGCTTACGTGGCAGGCTCTTTACCTAGCAATCAGCCCCAGCATTTT. It translates to CAYVAGSLPSNQPQHF.

V is TRBV9 and J is TRBJ1-3; maybe TRBD1 (5 bases). The CDR3 consists of 13 residues. V lost 0 bases to trimming and J lost 8 bases, with 9 bases between them. Germline V gene lookup returns CDR1 SGDLS and CDR2 YYNGEE. The CDR3 DNA is TGTGCCAGCAGCGTAGGGGGCGGGGACACCATATATTTT. Amino acid sequence: CASSVGGGDTIYF.

The chain carries TRBV6-2 or TRBV6-3 and TRBJ1-2; 10 nucleotides agree with TRBD1. V gave up 5 bases and J gave up 2 bases; unmatched junction bases: 11. This CDR3 has 17 residues. From germline, CDR1 is MNHEY and CDR2 SVGEGT. CDR3 sequence (DNA): TGTGCCAGCAGTCTCCCGGGACAGGGGTTGAGGAACTATGGCTACACCTTC. Its protein product is CASSLPGQGLRNYGYTF.

V is TRBV27 and J is TRBJ1-1; D may be TRBD1 (5 bases). V was shortened by 4 bases and J by 5 bases, with 20 bases between the two germline ends. The CDR3 extends over 16 amino acids. Germline CDR1 MNHEY, CDR2 SMNVEV (reference sequence). Here the CDR3 DNA reads TGTGCCAGCAGTTCTCCAAGGTCCCAGGGCGCGACTGAAGCTTTCTTT. Encoded protein: CASSSPRSQGATEAFF.

DNA of the CDR3: TGTGCCAGCAGCCCCCCCGGCGCGGCAGCGAGCCTTGAAGCTTTCTTT. Its translation is CASSPPGAAASLEAFF. The chain recombines TRBV13 with TRBJ1-1, with D hard to call. The CDR3 is 16 amino acids. The V end lost 5 bases, the J end lost 7 bases, and 23 bases lay between the germline ends. Looked up from germline, CDR1 is PRHDT and CDR2 is FYEKMQ (reference sequence).

This clone was counted a few times. The rearrangement joins TRBV7-2 to TRBJ1-2; 7 bases match TRBD1. This CDR3 has 14 residues. V was pared by 3 bases and J by 8 bases, with 9 bases of the junction left unmatched. Germline CDR1 and CDR2: SGHTA and FQGNSA. The CDR3 region has the DNA TGTGCCAGCAGCTTCCGCCCAGGGGGTTTGGGCTACACCTTC. Protein sequence: CASSFRPGGLGYTF. Variable domain in full (rest from reference TRBV7-2 and TRBJ1-2): GAGVSQSPSNKVTEKGKDVELRCDPISGHTALYWYRQSLGQGLEFLIYFQGNSAPDKSGLPSDRFSAERTGGSVSTLTIQRTQQEDSAVYLCASSFRPGGLGYTFGSGTRLTVV.

The V call is TRBV18, the J call TRBJ1-5; TRBD1 agrees at 8 bases. The CDR3 totals 14 residues. The V and J ends lost 4 bases and 3 bases, in that order; junction bases with no gene match: 2. Germline lookup yields CDR1 KGHSH and CDR2 LQKENI. CDR3 in DNA: TGTGCCAGCTCACAGACAGGGGACAATCAGCCCCAGCATTTT. Protein sequence: CASSQTGDNQPQHF.

This chain uses TRBV5-1 with TRBJ2-7; D gene unclear. This CDR3 region has 15 residues. V lost 0 bases and J 2 bases, leaving 12 bases between the germline ends. From germline, CDR1 is SGHRS and CDR2 YFSETQ. CDR3 DNA sequence: TGCGCCAGCAGCTTGGGGTCGGCGGAAACCTACGAGCAGTACTTC. This translates into CASSLGSAETYEQYF.

This sequence joins TRBV11-1 and TRBJ2-4; perhaps TRBD2 as D (5 bases). Germline-derived CDR1 and CDR2 are SGHAT and FQDESV (reference sequence). V shed 4 bases and J shed 1 base, with 11 bases lying between them. The CDR3 length is 15 residues. The CDR3 here is CASSSTLGAKNIQYF. CDR3 DNA sequence: TGTGCCAGCAGCTCAACACTAGGGGCCAAAAACATTCAGTACTTC. Full variable domain (rest looked up from reference TRBV11-1 and TRBJ2-4): EAEVAQSPRYKITEKSQAVAFWCDPISGHATLYWYRQILGQGPELLVQFQDESVVDDSQLPKDRFSAERLKGVDSTLKIQPAELGDSAMYLCASSSTLGAKNIQYFGAGTRLSVL.

The chain employs TRBV5-1 and TRBJ2-3, with 7 positions matching TRBD1. V dropped 0 bases and J dropped 6; count of bases not matched to a gene: 4. CDR3 length: 14 amino acids. Germline V gene sequence: CDR1 SGHRS, CDR2 YFSETQ. CDR3 residues: CASSLEGGADTQYF. DNA for the CDR3: TGCGCCAGCAGCTTGGAAGGGGGCGCGGATACGCAGTATTTT.

Regarding this clone: At the DNA level, this CDR3 is encoded by other sequences in the same sample as well. The V gene is TRBV7-2, the J gene TRBJ1-1; no definite D call. Germline assignment: CDR1 SGHTA and CDR2 FQGNSA. This CDR3 has 13 amino acids. V lost 5 bases and J lost 4, with 11 bases in between. The CDR3 DNA sequence: TGTGCCAGCAGCCTAGGAGGAAGCACTGAAGCTTTCTTT. Its translation: CASSLGGSTEAFF.

The chain links TRBV27 to TRBJ1-4; TRBD1 agrees at 11 bases. This CDR3 is built from 15 residues. The germline gives CDR1 MNHEY, CDR2 SMNVEV (reference sequence). V lost 8 bases to trimming and J lost 7 bases; unmatched junction nucleotides: 9. In nucleotides, the CDR3 is TGTGCCAGCGGAAGCGTCGGGACAGGGGGTGAAAAACTGTTTTTT. This gives the protein CASGSVGTGGEKLFF. The full variable domain, in which reference TRBV27 and TRBJ1-4 provide the parts outside the CDR3, is EAQVTQNPRYLITVTGKKLTVTCSQNMNHEYMSWYRQDPGLGLRQIYYSMNVEVTDKGDVPEGYKVSRKEKRNFPLILESPSPNQTSLYFCASGSVGTGGEKLFFGSGTQLSVL.

The rearrangement links TRBV30 to TRBJ1-2, with TRBD1 matching over 7 bases. CDR3 size: 14 residues. The V gene end was trimmed by 0 bases and the J gene end by 8 bases; junction bases not matched to a gene: 9. Germline V gene sequence: CDR1 GTSNPN, CDR2 SVGIG (reference sequence). CDR3 protein: CAWSVIRTGVGYTF. Here the CDR3 DNA reads TGTGCCTGGAGTGTAATTAGAACAGGGGTAGGCTACACCTTC.

In DNA, the CDR3 is TGTGCCAGCAGCCCGCAGACAGGGGGGAACACTGAAGCTTTCTTT. It specifies CASSPQTGGNTEAFF. The chain couples TRBV3-1 (or the pseudogene TRBV3-2) to TRBJ1-1; 9 bases are a match to TRBD1. Losses at the gene ends were 4 bases for V and 1 base for J; bases not matched to a gene: 4. Germline-derived CDR1 and CDR2 are LGHDT and YNNKEL (reference sequence). This CDR3 has 15 amino acids.

V and J are TRBV11-3 and TRBJ1-1; 9 bases are a match to TRBD1. Germline-derived CDR1 and CDR2 are SGHNT and YENEEA. V gave up 5 bases and J gave up 4 bases; unmatched junction bases: 11. The CDR3 length is 16 residues. This CDR3 is CASSPQGTGGLTEAFF. The CDR3 nucleotides read TGTGCCAGCAGCCCCCAAGGAACAGGGGGCCTCACTGAAGCTTTCTTT.

The chain carries TRBV10-3 and TRBJ1-2; 9 bases align to TRBD1. The CDR3 contains 16 residues. The germline CDR1 and CDR2 sequences are ENHRY and SYGVKD. After removal of 4 bases from V and 2 bases from J, the junction contained 8 bases not matched to a gene. The CDR3 DNA follows: TGTGCCATCAGTGGGACAGGGGATCCGGAAAACTATGGCTACACCTTC. Encoded protein: CAISGTGDPENYGYTF.

The chain employs TRBV11-2 and TRBJ2-7; D gene ambiguous. The V gene's germline CDR1 is SGHAT and CDR2 FQNNGV. The CDR3 contains 15 residues. V was shortened by 5 bases and J by 2 bases, with 16 bases between the two germline ends. The CDR3 spells CASSPRHIDTYEQYF. The CDR3 DNA reads TGTGCCAGCAGCCCCCGACACATAGATACCTACGAGCAGTACTTC.

The rearrangement uses TRBV29-1 and TRBJ1-3; D is unclear. The CDR3 spans 13 residues. The germline CDR1 and CDR2 sequences are SQVTM and ANQGSEA. V was shortened by 5 bases and J by 0 bases, with 8 bases between the two germline ends. CDR3 coding DNA: TGCAGCGTTTTAGCACGCTCTGGAAACACCATATATTTT. It is translated as CSVLARSGNTIYF.

The CDR3 DNA follows: TGTGCCAGCAGTCGTGACAGGGATGAAAAACTGTTTTTT. This encodes CASSRDRDEKLFF. This chain joins TRBV27 and TRBJ1-4; 7 nucleotides align to TRBD1. This CDR3 is built from 13 residues. CDR1 and CDR2 (germline): MNHEY, SMNVEV (reference sequence). V was clipped by 5 bases and J by 6 bases; unmatched bases: 3.

This clone was detected a few times. As DNA, the CDR3 is TGCGCCAGCAGCTTGGTGGCTAGCGGACAAGAGACCCAGTACTTC. This encodes CASSLVASGQETQYF. The V call is TRBV5-1, the J call TRBJ2-5; 7 positions match TRBD2. The CDR3 runs 15 residues. The V segment lost 0 bases and the J segment 2 bases; nucleotides outside the gene matches: 4. Germline CDR1 is SGHRS and CDR2 is YFSETQ.

V is TRBV28 and J is TRBJ1-2; D perhaps matches TRBD1 (6 bases). Germline loops: CDR1 MDHEN, CDR2 SYDVKM. The V gene lost 3 bases and the J gene lost 2 bases, with 10 bases spanning the gap. CDR3 size: 14 residues. CDR3 bases: TGTGCCAGCAGTTTGGACAGAACAAACTATGGCTACACCTTC. Encoded protein: CASSLDRTNYGYTF.